These T cell receptor beta chains were read from a single sample in a study of early T cells in non-severe SARS-CoV-2 infection. Via MiXCR, TCRdb re-called the 5' RACE reads, giving one row per CDR3 protein. The data show approximately 70,000 distinct CDR3 sequences, around 12% seen once. Material: whole blood, obtained at baseline. The receptor set was obtained from an adult who was a healthcare worker with PCR-confirmed SARS-CoV-2 infection or an uninfected control (not recorded which). The donor label of this sample is uncertain. Both conserved end residues are part of each CDR3. Fields, in order: D gene, clone size, J gene, V gene, CDR3 DNA, CDR3 protein. A D gene is named only where the DNA matches it firmly. For some rows the clone size is stated as once, few or many, or as a class when expanded; others skip it.

-	-	TRBJ2-1	TRBV15	TGTGCCACCAGCAGAGCCCTGACTAGGGGGCCTGAGCAGTTCTTC	CATSRALTRGPEQFF
TRBD1	many	TRBJ1-2	TRBV6-6	TGTGCCAGCAGACAAGACAGGGCCCCCCGTCCCTCCTATGGCTACACCTTC	CASRQDRAPRPSYGYTF
TRBD1	many	TRBJ1-2	TRBV5-4	TGTGCCAGCAGCTTGGGGACAGGGGGCAGAGAGGGCTACACCTTC	CASSLGTGGREGYTF
-	many	TRBJ1-4	TRBV5-5	TGTGCCAGCAGCTTTACAGCTACAACTAATGAAAAACTGTTTTTT	CASSFTATTNEKLFF
-	once	TRBJ2-1	TRBV14	TGTGCCAGCAGCCAAGCGTGGCCGAATGAGCAGTTCTTC	CASSQAWPNEQFF
-	many	TRBJ1-2	TRBV20-1	TGCAGTACCAGAAGCTACTATGGCTACACCTTC	CSTRSYYGYTF
-	-	TRBJ1-1	TRBV29-1	TGCAGCGTTGAGGGCAGATTGAACACTGAAGCTTTCTTT	CSVEGRLNTEAFF
-	many	TRBJ1-2	TRBV4-1	TGCGCCAGCAGCCGGAACGAAGGAGGTGGCTACACCTTC	CASSRNEGGGYTF
TRBD2	-	TRBJ2-7	TRBV18	TGTGCCAGCTCACCAAACAGCGGGGGTACCTACGAGCAGTACTTC	CASSPNSGGTYEQYF
-	many	TRBJ1-2	TRBV4-3	TGCGCCAGCAGCCAAGCTGCTGGGGGTGACAATGGCTACACCTTC	CASSQAAGGDNGYTF
TRBD2	few	TRBJ2-5	TRBV5-4	TGTGCCAGCAGCGGGATGGGCCTAGCGGGGACCCAAGAGACCCAGTACTTC	CASSGMGLAGTQETQYF
TRBD2	-	TRBJ2-1	TRBV29-1	TGCAGCGTTGTTGGGACTAGCGACTCCTACAATGAGCAGTTCTTC	CSVVGTSDSYNEQFF
TRBD2	few	TRBJ2-1	TRBV12-3/TRBV12-4	TGTGCCAGCAGTTTGATGGGACTAGCGGGATATGAGCAGTTCTTC	CASSLMGLAGYEQFF
TRBD2	many	TRBJ2-3	TRBV7-2	TGTGCCAGCAGCTTAGCCGGGGGGGCTAGCACAGATACGCAGTATTTT	CASSLAGGASTDTQYF
-	-	TRBJ1-4	TRBV7-2	TGTGCCAGCAGCTTAAGGGCAGGGTATGAAAAACTGTTTTTT	CASSLRAGYEKLFF
TRBD2	few	TRBJ2-7	TRBV6-6	TGTGCCACCCGAGCGGGAGGCTTTCTGAGCGAGCAGTACTTC	CATRAGGFLSEQYF
-	many	TRBJ1-3	TRBV20-1	TGCAGTGCTAGAGGAAGGATCACTGGAAACACCATATATTTT	CSARGRITGNTIYF
-	-	TRBJ2-2	TRBV7-9	TGTGCCAGCAGTTTGAGGGCCGGGGAGCTGTTTTTT	CASSLRAGELFF
TRBD1	-	TRBJ2-7	TRBV24-1	TGTGCCACCACTTCGGACAGGGAAAGAGGAGGCGAGCAGTACTTC	CATTSDRERGGEQYF
TRBD1	-	TRBJ1-5	TRBV19	TGTGCCAGTAAGATCCAGGGGGCAGGGCAGCCCCAGCATTTT	CASKIQGAGQPQHF
-	many	TRBJ1-1	TRBV11-2	TGTGCCAGCAGCTTAGCTGGAGGGGTTGAAGCTTTCTTT	CASSLAGGVEAFF
-	-	TRBJ2-1	TRBV12-3/TRBV12-4	TGTGCCAGCAGTTTGGGACATTACAATGAGCAGTTCTTC	CASSLGHYNEQFF
TRBD1	many	TRBJ1-5	TRBV7-9	TGTGCCAGCAGCTCCCTTGGACAGGGTAGAAATCAGCCCCAGCATTTT	CASSSLGQGRNQPQHF
-	-	TRBJ2-3	TRBV3-1	TGTGCCAGCAGCCAAGATCAGCCGGGGGCCGCAGATACGCAGTATTTT	CASSQDQPGAADTQYF
-	many	TRBJ2-3	TRBV10-2	TGCGCGTCGCAGGGAGCAGATACGCAGTATTTT	CASQGADTQYF
-	few	TRBJ2-1	TRBV5-1	TGCGCCAGCAGCTTGGTGTACGGTAACAATGAGCAGTTCTTC	CASSLVYGNNEQFF